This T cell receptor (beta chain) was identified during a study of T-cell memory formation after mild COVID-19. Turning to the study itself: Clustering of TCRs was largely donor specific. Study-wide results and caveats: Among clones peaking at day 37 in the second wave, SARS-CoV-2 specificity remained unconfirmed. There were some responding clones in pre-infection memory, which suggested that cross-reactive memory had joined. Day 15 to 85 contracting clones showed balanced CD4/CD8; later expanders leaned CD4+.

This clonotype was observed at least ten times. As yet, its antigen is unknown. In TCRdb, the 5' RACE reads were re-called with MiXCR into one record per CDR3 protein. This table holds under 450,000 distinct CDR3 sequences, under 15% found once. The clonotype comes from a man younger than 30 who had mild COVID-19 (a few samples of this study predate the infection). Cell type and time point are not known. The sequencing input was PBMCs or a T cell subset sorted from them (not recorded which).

CDR3 amino acids: CASSVEGGKQQFF. DNA of the CDR3: TGTGCCAGCAGCGTAGAAGGGGGCAAGCAGCAGTTCTTC. V gene TRBV9 combines with J gene TRBJ2-1; TRBD1 matches at 7 bases. CDR3 size: 13 residues. Germline V gene lookup returns CDR1 SGDLS and CDR2 YYNGEE. Germline trimming cut 0 bases from V and 11 bases from J; bases unmatched to any gene: 5.